This entry lists 19 T cell receptor beta chains sequenced from one sample in a study of blood T cell repertoires in COVID-19. Assay used: immunoSEQ multiplex PCR; TCRdb lists only in-frame clones, some missing. Seen here are about 170,000 clones, around 83% observed once, and the top ten hold 7%. Sample: peripheral blood. The receptors come from a woman aged 80 or over in a cohort sampled during active or convalescent COVID-19.

The V and J genes are TRBV25-1 and TRBJ2-1; 16 nucleotides align to TRBD2. This CDR3 has 18 amino acids. Germline V gene sequence: CDR1 MGHDK, CDR2 SYGVNS. V dropped 1 base and J dropped 6; count of bases not matched to a gene: 6. CDR3 residues: CASSESGLAGGPLNEQFF. The CDR3, as DNA: TGTGCCAGCAGTGAATCGGGACTAGCGGGGGGGCCCCTCAATGAGCAGTTCTTC.

The CDR3 bases are TGTGCCAGCAGCGGACAGGGACCAACCACAGATACGCAGTATTTT. It yields the protein CASSGQGPTTDTQYF. The chain uses TRBV2 and TRBJ2-3; TRBD1 agrees at 8 bases. Germline CDR1 is SNHLY and CDR2 is FYNNEI. This CDR3 contains 15 residues. Trimming took 6 bases from V and 2 from J; bases not matched to a gene: 7.

This chain uses TRBV11-3 with TRBJ2-3; TRBD2 matches at 13 bases. The germline V gene encodes CDR1 SGHNT and CDR2 YENEEA. V lost 1 base and J lost 6; bases outside the gene matches: 4. The CDR3 runs to 16 residues. CDR3 DNA sequence: TGTGCCAGCAGCTTAGGGACTAGCGGGAGTTGGGATACGCAGTATTTT. Translating gives CASSLGTSGSWDTQYF.

The chain links TRBV18 to TRBJ2-2, with 7 bases aligning to TRBD2. The germline gives CDR1 KGHSH, CDR2 LQKENI. Trimming took 0 bases from V and 3 from J; bases not matched to a gene: 7. The CDR3 extends over 17 amino acids. The CDR3 is CASSPPGGQSDTGELFF. In nucleotides, the CDR3 is TGTGCCAGCTCACCACCGGGAGGGCAGAGCGACACCGGGGAGCTGTTTTTT.

The V call is TRBV6-1, the J call TRBJ2-3; D is unresolved. The CDR3 extends over 17 amino acids. The V gene's germline CDR1 is MNHNS and CDR2 SASEGT. V was clipped by 3 bases and J by 1 base, with 17 bases between them. The CDR3 sequence: CASSEGSQVSGTDTQYF. CDR3 nucleotides: TGTGCCAGCAGTGAGGGCAGCCAAGTCTCAGGCACAGATACGCAGTATTTT.

The V call is TRBV19, the J call TRBJ1-5; the D gene is possibly TRBD1 (6 bases). The length of the CDR3 is 16 residues. Germline V lookup: CDR1 LNHDA, CDR2 SQIVND (reference sequence). With 3 bases removed from V and 0 bases from J, the gap between germline ends came to 12 bases. The CDR3 loop reads CASSITGQYSNQPQHF. The DNA for the CDR3 is TGTGCCAGTAGTATCACCGGACAGTATAGCAATCAGCCCCAGCATTTT.

The J gene is TRBJ2-1, the V gene TRBV5-6, with 9 bases that match TRBD1. The CDR3 totals 14 residues. V shed 5 bases, J shed 7 bases, and the junction held 7 bases outside the gene matches. Looked up from germline, CDR1 is SGHDT and CDR2 is YYEEEE. CDR3 sequence reads: CASSLQGARNEQFF. CDR3 nucleotide sequence: TGTGCCAGCAGTCTACAGGGGGCGCGGAATGAGCAGTTCTTC. The full variable domain, in which reference TRBV5-6 and TRBJ2-1 provide the parts outside the CDR3, is DAGVTQSPTHLIKTRGQQVTLRCSPKSGHDTVSWYQQALGQGPQFIFQYYEEEERQRGNFPDRFSGHQFPNYSSELNVNALLLGDSALYLCASSLQGARNEQFFGPGTRLTVL.

The chain uses TRBV19 and TRBJ1-1; possibly TRBD1 for D (5 bases). The CDR3 has 14 amino acids. The germline V and J ends were trimmed by 0 bases and 6 bases, with 11 bases remaining between them. Germline loops: CDR1 LNHDA, CDR2 SQIVND (reference sequence). The CDR3 sequence: CASSIDTGLPEAFF. Written as DNA, the CDR3 is TGTGCCAGTAGTATAGATACAGGCCTTCCTGAAGCTTTCTTT.

The genes are TRBV4-3 and TRBJ2-1; the match to TRBD1 covers 8 bases. V was pared by 3 bases and J by 8 bases, with 12 bases of the junction left unmatched. The CDR3 contains 16 residues. Germline-derived CDR1 and CDR2 are LGHNA and YSLEER. CDR3 coding DNA: TGCGCCAGCAGCCATCCCGGACAGGGATTAAACGATGAGCAGTTCTTC. As protein: CASSHPGQGLNDEQFF.

The chain links TRBV7-9 to TRBJ2-7; 7 positions match TRBD1. Germline CDR1 is SEHNR and CDR2 is FQNEAQ (reference sequence). The J segment lost 4 bases and the V segment lost 8 bases, leaving 11 bases of the junction unmatched. The CDR3 spans 14 residues. DNA of the CDR3: TGTGCCAGCGGCCGAGGGGGCGATTTTTACGAGCAGTACTTC. As protein: CASGRGGDFYEQYF.

Only a few counts were recorded for this clone. The V and J genes are TRBV27 and TRBJ1-6; 11 nucleotides agree with TRBD1. Germline CDR1 and CDR2: MNHEY and SMNVEV (reference sequence). The CDR3 covers 14 residues. V lost 8 bases and J lost 4; bases outside the gene matches: 1. In nucleotides, the CDR3 is TGTGCCAGCGGACAGGGGGCATATAATTCACCCCTCCACTTT. As protein: CASGQGAYNSPLHF.

The chain links TRBV7-8 to TRBJ1-2, with D unresolved. CDR1 and CDR2 (germline): SGHVS, FQNEAQ. V was trimmed by 5 bases and J by 6 bases, leaving 13 bases between them. The CDR3 runs 13 residues. The DNA of the CDR3 is TGTGCCAGCAGCCCCCTTTGGGAGAATGGCTACACCTTC. Encoded protein: CASSPLWENGYTF. Complete variable domain (other parts from reference TRBV7-8 and TRBJ1-2): GAGVSQSPRYKVAKRGQDVALRCDPISGHVSLFWYQQALGQGPEFLTYFQNEAQLDKSGLPSDRFFAERPEGSVSTLKIQRTQQEDSAVYLCASSPLWENGYTFGSGTRLTVV.

The rearrangement joins TRBV3-1 (or the pseudogene TRBV3-2) to TRBJ2-7, with TRBD2 matching over 12 bases. CDR3 length: 20 residues. Germline assignment: CDR1 LGHDT and CDR2 YNNKEL (reference sequence). V shed 0 bases and J 0 bases; nucleotides not matched to a gene: 12. This chain's CDR3 is CASSQDLLAGGGYSSYEQYV. CDR3 DNA: TGTGCCAGCAGCCAAGATCTACTAGCGGGAGGAGGTTACAGCTCCTACGAGCAGTACGTC.

The rearrangement uses TRBV27 and TRBJ2-1; 15 bases fit TRBD2. The CDR3 is 15 residues long. Germline CDR1 is MNHEY and CDR2 is SMNVEV (reference sequence). The V gene end was trimmed by 3 bases and the J gene end by 10 bases; junction bases not matched to a gene: 4. The CDR3: CASSLGLAGGTEQFF. CDR3 DNA sequence: TGTGCCAGCAGTTTGGGACTAGCGGGAGGAACCGAGCAGTTCTTC.

The chain is built from TRBV5-1 and TRBJ2-5; 14 bases are a match to TRBD2. J lost 1 base, V lost 0 bases, and 8 bases had no gene match. The CDR3 loop spans 19 amino acids. Germline-derived CDR1 and CDR2 are SGHRS and YFSETQ. CDR3 sequence: CASSLEAAGLAGAQETQYF. The CDR3 coding sequence is TGCGCCAGCAGCTTGGAGGCAGCGGGACTAGCGGGAGCCCAAGAGACCCAGTACTTC.

This chain uses TRBV28 with TRBJ1-5; TRBD1 is a possible D gene (6 bases). V lost 8 bases and J lost 2, with 13 bases in between. This CDR3 contains 14 residues. In germline, CDR1 is MDHEN, CDR2 SYDVKM. The CDR3 bases are TGTGCCAGCTCCCCGGCAGGGGGCAATCAGCCCCAGCATTTT. Translation: CASSPAGGNQPQHF.

The DNA for the CDR3 is TGTGCCAGCAGTAACGGCTTTGGGGCCGACTATGGCTACACCTTC. Translation: CASSNGFGADYGYTF. The V gene is TRBV6-5, the J gene TRBJ1-2, with TRBD1 as a possible D gene (5 bases). The ends were cut back, 5 bases at V and 3 bases at J, with 16 bases in the middle. Germline values: CDR1 MNHEY, CDR2 SVGAGI. The CDR3 length is 15 residues.

The V and J genes are TRBV11-2 and TRBJ2-5; possibly TRBD1 for D (6 bases). The CDR3 totals 16 residues. The germline CDR1 and CDR2 sequences are SGHAT and FQNNGV. The ends were cut back, 5 bases at V and 4 bases at J, with 20 bases in the middle. The CDR3 region is CASSTRRDIWGETQYF. The CDR3 nucleotides are TGTGCCAGCAGCACTCGCCGGGACATATGGGGAGAGACCCAGTACTTC.

V and J are TRBV18 and TRBJ2-1; the match to TRBD2 covers 13 bases. CDR1 and CDR2 from the germline V gene are KGHSH and LQKENI. V lost 6 bases and J lost 9; bases outside the gene matches: 8. There are 15 residues in the CDR3. CDR3 loop: CASSGLAGVVREQFF. The CDR3 DNA reads as TGTGCCAGCTCTGGACTAGCGGGAGTTGTGCGTGAGCAGTTCTTC.